This T cell receptor beta chain came from a study of CD8 T cells in ankylosing spondylitis. Germline CDR1 reads LGHNA; CDR2 reads YNFKEQ. The CDR3 is 14 amino acids. V gave up 4 bases and J gave up 3 bases, with 9 bases separating them. A note on this clonotype: What it binds is unknown.

General study results and limits: Disease-linked clones, CD8+, were relatively rare in peripheral blood. Researchers reportedly found disease-linked clones significantly enriched in matched ankylosing spondylitis synovial fluid. Reports of some motif variants in reactive arthritis synovial fluid and blood predate this one. A TCR beta motif of eight or nine highly homologous variants seemed to mark ankylosing spondylitis blood.

Molecular-barcoded quantitative 5'-RACE produced these TCR beta libraries. TCRdb called the 5' RACE reads again in MiXCR, with one record for every CDR3 protein. Of around 450,000 distinct CDR3 sequences in the sample, roughly a quarter are singletons; the top ten hold under 0.9%. This clonotype originated in a male donor with ankylosing spondylitis. This chain joins TRBV4-2 and TRBJ2-2, with no clear D. The sample taken for sequencing was blood, either unsorted or a sorted T cell fraction (not recorded which). The DNA for the CDR3 is TGTGCCAGCAGCCGGCGGCGGCACACCGGGGAGCTGTTTTTT. Protein product: CASSRRRHTGELFF.